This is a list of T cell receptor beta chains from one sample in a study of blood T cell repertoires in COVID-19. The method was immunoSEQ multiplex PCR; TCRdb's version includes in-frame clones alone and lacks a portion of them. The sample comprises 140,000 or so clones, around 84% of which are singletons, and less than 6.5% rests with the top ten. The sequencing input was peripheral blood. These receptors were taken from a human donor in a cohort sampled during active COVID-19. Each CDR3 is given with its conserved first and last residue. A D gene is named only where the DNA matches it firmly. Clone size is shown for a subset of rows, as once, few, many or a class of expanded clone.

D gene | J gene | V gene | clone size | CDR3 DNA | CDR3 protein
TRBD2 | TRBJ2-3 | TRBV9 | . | TGTGCCAGCAGCGGCCAAAGCGGGGCGGTAGATACGCAGTATTTT | CASSGQSGAVDTQYF
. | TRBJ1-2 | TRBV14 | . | TGTGCCAGCAGCCAACCCGGGACACATACAGGGGGCTACACCTTC | CASSQPGTHTGGYTF
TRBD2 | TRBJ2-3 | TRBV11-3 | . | TGTGCCAGCAGCGGAGCCGAAGGACTAGCGGGAGATACGCAGTATTTT | CASSGAEGLAGDTQYF
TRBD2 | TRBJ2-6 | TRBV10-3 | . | TGTGCCATCAGTGTCGGGGGGACGGGTGGGGCCAACGTCCTGACTTTC | CAISVGGTGGANVLTF
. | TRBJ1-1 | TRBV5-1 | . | TGCGCCAGCAGCAGAAGACAGGCGAACACTGAAGCTTTCTTT | CASSRRQANTEAFF
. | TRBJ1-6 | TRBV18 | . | TGTGCCAGCTCTGAGGTTCCGCCTCTTAATTCACCCCTCCACTTT | CASSEVPPLNSPLHF
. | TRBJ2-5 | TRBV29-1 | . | TGCAGCGTTGCTCAGGGAGAGACCCAGTACTTC | CSVAQGETQYF
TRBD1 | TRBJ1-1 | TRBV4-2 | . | TGTGCCAGCAGCCACTTGACAGGGGGGAGGAACACTGAAGCTTTCTTT | CASSHLTGGRNTEAFF
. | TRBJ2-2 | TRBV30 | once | TGTGCCTGGAGTCTCGTACAACAGGGCCCCGGGGAGCTGTTTTTT | CAWSLVQQGPGELFF
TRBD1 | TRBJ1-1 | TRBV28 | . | TGTGCCAGCAGTAGGGGGCCAATGAACACTGAAGCTTTCTTT | CASSRGPMNTEAFF
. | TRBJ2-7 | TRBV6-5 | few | TGTGCCAGCGGACCATTTGGACAGTACTACGAGCAGTACTTC | CASGPFGQYYEQYF
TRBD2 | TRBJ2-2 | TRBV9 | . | TGTGCCAGCAGCGTCGCGGGAGGGCCGACCGGGGAGCTGTTTTTT | CASSVAGGPTGELFF
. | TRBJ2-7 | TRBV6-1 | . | TGTGCCAGCAGTGAACACAGTATGGGGGCCTCCTACGAGCAGTACTTC | CASSEHSMGASYEQYF
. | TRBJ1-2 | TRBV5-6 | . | TGTGCCAGCAGCTTGGTCCAGGGCGGTGGCTACACCTTC | CASSLVQGGGYTF
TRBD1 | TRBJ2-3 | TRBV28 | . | TGTGCCAGCAGTTTAGCAGGGGGCGCATCGCCGCAGTATTTT | CASSLAGGASPQYF
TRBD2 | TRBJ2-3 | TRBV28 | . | TGTGCCAGCAGCCTACCAGAGGGGACTAGCGGGGGGTTGGCAGATACGCAGTATTTT | CASSLPEGTSGGLADTQYF
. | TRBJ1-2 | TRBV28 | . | TGTGCCAGCAGCCATGGGGGCAACACTAACTATGGCTACACCTTC | CASSHGGNTNYGYTF
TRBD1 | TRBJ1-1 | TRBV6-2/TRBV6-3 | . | TGTGCCAGCAGTTCCCACGGGACAGCCCCTAGGGCTTTCTTT | CASSSHGTAPRAFF
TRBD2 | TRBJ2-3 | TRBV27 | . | TGTGCCAGCAGTTTCCGAGCGGGACCCACAGATACGCAGTATTTT | CASSFRAGPTDTQYF
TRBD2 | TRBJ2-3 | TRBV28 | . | TGTGCCAGCAGTTTGGCTAGCGGGGGGTCAGATACGCAGTATTTT | CASSLASGGSDTQYF
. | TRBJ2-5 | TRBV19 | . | TGTGCCAGTAGTATCAGGCTGCTTACAAGGATCGAAAGATCTACCCAGTACTTC | CASSIRLLTRIERSTQYF
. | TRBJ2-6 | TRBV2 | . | TGTGCCAGGGGGGGCAGAAGGGACAGAACCTCTGGGGCCAACGTCCTGACTTTC | CARGGRRDRTSGANVLTF
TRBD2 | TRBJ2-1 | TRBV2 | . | TGTGCCAGCAGTGATGTACTAGCGGCCTCCTACAATGAGCAGTTCTTC | CASSDVLAASYNEQFF
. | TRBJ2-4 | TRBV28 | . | TGTGCCAGCAGGTTACAGGGTGGTACAGCCAAAAACATTCAGTACTTC | CASRLQGGTAKNIQYF
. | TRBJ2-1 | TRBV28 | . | TGTGCCAGCAGTCCTTGGGTCCAGGGCAATGAGCAGTTCTTC | CASSPWVQGNEQFF
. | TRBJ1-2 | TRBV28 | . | TGTGCCAGCAGCCCGTCCGGAGGTAACTATGGCTACACCTTC | CASSPSGGNYGYTF
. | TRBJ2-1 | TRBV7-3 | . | TGTGCCAGCAGCCGAGAGCACGGTCCCTACAATGAGCAGTTCTTC | CASSREHGPYNEQFF
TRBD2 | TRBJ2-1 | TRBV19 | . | TGTGCCAGTAGTATAGATGGAACTAGCGGGACCTACAATGAGCAGTTCTTC | CASSIDGTSGTYNEQFF
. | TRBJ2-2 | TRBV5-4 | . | TGTGCCAGCAGCTTGGATTGGGGCGCGAACACCGGGGAGCTGTTTTTT | CASSLDWGANTGELFF
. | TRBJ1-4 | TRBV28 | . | TGTGCCAGCAGTTTTGGGGAGAGGAATGAAAAACTGTTTTTT | CASSFGERNEKLFF
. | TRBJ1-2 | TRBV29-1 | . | TGCAGCGTGTACGACGGACTCTATGGCTACACCTTC | CSVYDGLYGYTF
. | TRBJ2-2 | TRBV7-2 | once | TGTGCCAGCAGCCGGGACTACACCGGGGAGCTGTTTTTT | CASSRDYTGELFF
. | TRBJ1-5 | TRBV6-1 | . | TGTGCCAGCAGTGAACAGAACAATCAGCCCCAGCATTTT | CASSEQNNQPQHF
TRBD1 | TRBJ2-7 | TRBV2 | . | TGTGCCAGCAAGGGACAGTCCTACGAGCAGTACTTC | CASKGQSYEQYF
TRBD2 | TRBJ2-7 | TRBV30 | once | TGTGCCTCCCCGGGTGGGTTCGGGAGGGTAACCTACGAGCAGTACTTC | CASPGGFGRVTYEQYF
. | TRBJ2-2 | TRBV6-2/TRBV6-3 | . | TGTGCCAGCAGTTCAGGGCGGGGGCCCACCGGGGAGCTGTTTTTT | CASSSGRGPTGELFF
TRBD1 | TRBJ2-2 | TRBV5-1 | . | TGCGCCAGCCGGGACAGGGACACCGGGGAGCTGTTTTTT | CASRDRDTGELFF
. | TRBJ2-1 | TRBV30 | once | TGTGCCTGGAGTTCCCTTCGGAATGAGCAGTTCTTC | CAWSSLRNEQFF
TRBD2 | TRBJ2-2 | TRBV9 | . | TGTGCCAGCAGCGTGGCGCTAGCGGGAGTCCGAACCGGGGAGCTGTTTTTT | CASSVALAGVRTGELFF
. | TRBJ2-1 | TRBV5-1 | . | TGCGCCAGCAGCCCAGACAGGTCTGGCTCCTACAATGAGCAGTTCTTC | CASSPDRSGSYNEQFF
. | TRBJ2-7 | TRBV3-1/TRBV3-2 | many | TGTGCCAGCAGCCAGGACAGAGATTACGAGCAGTACTTC | CASSQDRDYEQYF
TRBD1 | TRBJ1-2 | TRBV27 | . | TGTGCCAGCAGAAGCCTACAGGGGGCGGGGGATGGCTACACCTTC | CASRSLQGAGDGYTF
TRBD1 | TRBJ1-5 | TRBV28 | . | TGTGCCAGCAGTTTTGGAGGACAGGGGAGTCAGCCCCAGCATTTT | CASSFGGQGSQPQHF
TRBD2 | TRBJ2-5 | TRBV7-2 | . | TGTGCCAGCAGCTTAGGAGGGGCGGGGAGGGGTCAAGAGACCCAGTACTTC | CASSLGGAGRGQETQYF
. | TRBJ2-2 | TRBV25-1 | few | TGTGCCAGCAGTGAAGAGTCCTGGCTAGCCGGGGAGCTGTTTTTT | CASSEESWLAGELFF
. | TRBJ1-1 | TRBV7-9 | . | TGTGCCAGCAGCAGACAAGTGAACACTGAAGCTTTCTTT | CASSRQVNTEAFF
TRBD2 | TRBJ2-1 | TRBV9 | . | TGTGCCAGCAGCGCTACATGGCTAGCGGCCTACAATGAGCAGTTCTTC | CASSATWLAAYNEQFF
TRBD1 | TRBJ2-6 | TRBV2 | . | TGTGCCCGGCAGAACAGGGGAAACTCTGGGGCCAACGTCCTGACTTTC | CARQNRGNSGANVLTF
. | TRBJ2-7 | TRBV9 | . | TGTGCCAGCAGTGTTACAGGCGCTACCCACGAGCAGTACTTC | CASSVTGATHEQYF
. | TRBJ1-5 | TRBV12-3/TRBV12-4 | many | TGTGCCAGTTCGAACAGGGCTCAGCCCCAGCATTTT | CASSNRAQPQHF
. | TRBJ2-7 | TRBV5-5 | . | TGTGCCAGCAGCCCCCTCAGGCAGGTCTACGAGCAGTACTTC | CASSPLRQVYEQYF
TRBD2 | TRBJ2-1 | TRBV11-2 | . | TGTGCCAGCAGTTCACTCCTCTACGGGACTAGGAGGGGAAGCTCCTACAATGAGCAGTTCTTC | CASSSLLYGTRRGSSYNEQFF
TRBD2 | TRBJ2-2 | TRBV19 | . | TGTGCCAGTAGTAGCCATACGGGGGGGAACACCGGGGAGCTGTTTTTT | CASSSHTGGNTGELFF